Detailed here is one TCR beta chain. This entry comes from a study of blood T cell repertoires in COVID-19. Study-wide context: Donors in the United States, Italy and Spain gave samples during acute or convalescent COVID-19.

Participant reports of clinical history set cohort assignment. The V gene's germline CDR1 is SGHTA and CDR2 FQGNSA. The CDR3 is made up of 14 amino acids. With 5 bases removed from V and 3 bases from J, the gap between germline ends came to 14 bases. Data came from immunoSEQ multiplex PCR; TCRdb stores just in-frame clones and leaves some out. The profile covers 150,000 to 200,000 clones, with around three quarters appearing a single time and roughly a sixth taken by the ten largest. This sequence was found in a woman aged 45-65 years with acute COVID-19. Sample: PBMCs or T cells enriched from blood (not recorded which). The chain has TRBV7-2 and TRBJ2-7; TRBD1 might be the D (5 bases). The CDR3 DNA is TGTGCCAGCAGCGCTAGTCAGGGCCACTACGAGCAGTACGTC. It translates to CASSASQGHYEQYV.